This record looks at one T cell receptor (beta chain) sequence and its context. Its antigen is as yet unknown. Semi-nested PCR with Nested Universal Primer A followed constant-region reverse priming of full-length variable regions. TCRdb ran MiXCR on the 5' RACE reads and lists one entry per CDR3 protein. The profile shows 12,000 or so distinct CDR3 sequences, 51% of them singletons. The CDR3 loop spans 13 amino acids. Between the trimmed V and J ends, which lost 7 bases and 2 bases, there was a span of 9 bases. Cells sorted as Tregs were CD4+, CD25+ and CD127-/low. Study-wide results and limits: Tumor Treg TCRs overlapped most with tumor naive CD4+ cells. Tumor memory CD4+ T cell TCR gene usage clustered with blood and lymph node memory CD4+ cells and lymph node naive CD4+ cells.

Specimen: tumor-infiltrating Tregs sorted from the breast tumor. The rearrangement links TRBV12-3 or TRBV12-4 to TRBJ2-1, with D unresolved. This clonotype was sampled from a female donor with breast cancer. Written as DNA, the CDR3 is TGTGCCAGCACAGTGGGTGCCTACAATGAGCAGTTCTTC. Translated, it gives CASTVGAYNEQFF.